A selection of T cell receptor beta chains follows, all from one sample in a study of cytomegalovirus exposure and HLA in healthy donors. The table came from immunoSEQ multiplex PCR; TCRdb's copy has only in-frame clones and leaves some out. This table holds fewer than 200,000 clones, 81% found once. Sequencing used PBMCs. These receptor sequences come from a man aged 40-50 years in good health and CMV-seropositive. Each CDR3 is given with its conserved first and last residue. A D gene is named only where the DNA matches it firmly. Rows give clone size only sometimes, using once, few, many, or a class for an expanded clone.

TRBD1	TRBJ1-1	TRBV7-9	NA	CASSPGTGGKAFF
TRBD1	TRBJ2-6	TRBV6-6	NA	CASSLDRAGANVLTF
TRBD1	TRBJ1-4	TRBV7-9	NA	CASSLGRDRNEKLFF
TRBD1	TRBJ2-6	TRBV7-8	NA	CASSPGTGLSGANVLTF
NA	TRBJ2-7	TRBV6-1	NA	CASSEYMDTSYEQYF
NA	TRBJ1-4	TRBV7-2	NA	CASSSLPQGTNEKLFF
NA	TRBJ1-4	TRBV4-2	NA	CASSPSINGGEKLFF
TRBD2	TRBJ2-2	TRBV9	NA	CASSHSGKYGTGELFF
TRBD1	TRBJ2-7	TRBV4-2	NA	CASSQPGTGSYEQYF
TRBD2	TRBJ2-1	TRBV7-2	NA	CASRRTISGSPFNNEQFF
NA	TRBJ2-1	TRBV5-6	NA	CASSPGYGGANEQFF
TRBD1	TRBJ2-7	TRBV4-1	NA	CASSPDRALPSYEQYF
TRBD2	TRBJ2-4	TRBV6-1	few	CASSGRLAGTLGAKNIQYF
NA	TRBJ1-1	TRBV30	few	CAWSEQGNEAFF
NA	TRBJ1-1	TRBV9	NA	CASSVDRLDSNEAFF
TRBD2	TRBJ2-1	TRBV4-3	few	CASSQDLPSGSYYNEQFF
NA	TRBJ2-2	TRBV4-2	NA	CASSVRARSNTGELFF
NA	TRBJ2-7	TRBV5-4	NA	CASSLGGGANEQYF
NA	TRBJ1-6	TRBV7-9	NA	CASSLQTGLNSPLHF
NA	TRBJ1-1	TRBV28	NA	CASSLRHFGITEAFF
NA	TRBJ2-6	TRBV5-4	NA	CASSWESGANVLTF
TRBD2	TRBJ2-5	TRBV19	NA	CASSIGTSDQETQYF
NA	TRBJ1-1	TRBV11-2	NA	CASSRQAMNTEAFF
TRBD1	TRBJ2-2	TRBV7-9	NA	CASSSTGGTGELFF
NA	TRBJ2-1	TRBV7-3	NA	CASSFLPTSSYNEQFF
TRBD2	TRBJ2-3	TRBV5-1	NA	CASSASGRALTDTQYF
TRBD2	TRBJ2-1	TRBV28	NA	CASSSGAGAYNEQFF